This TCR beta chain was recovered during a study of Graves' ophthalmopathy and Graves' hyperthyroidism. Study-wide results and caveats: Stable hyperthyroidism and ophthalmopathy were told apart by a 13-signature model, which achieved 87.88% sensitivity and approximately 82% specificity.

V was pared by 7 bases and J by 7 bases, with 6 bases of the junction left unmatched. There are 11 residues in the CDR3. Germline values: CDR1 DFQATT, CDR2 SNEGSKA (reference sequence). Enrollment excluded any patients with other autoimmune diseases, uncontrolled infections, pregnancy or lactation. RNA transcripts were the source from which TCR beta CDR3 regions were amplified. RT-PCR in the first round used HTBI primers; a second-round multiplex PCR followed. TCRdb ran MiXCR on the multiplex PCR reads and lists one entry per CDR3 protein. The data contain under 60,000 distinct CDR3 sequences, approximately 47% of them seen just once; the ten biggest clones take up roughly 4.3%. This clonotype was counted ten times or more. Antigen unknown.

The sequencing sample was made of peripheral blood. This sequence was found in an adult woman with Graves' ophthalmopathy. This chain links TRBV20-1 with TRBJ1-2; 7 bases map to TRBD1. As DNA, the CDR3 is TGCAGTGTTGTACAGGGGATTGGCTACACCTTC. Its translation is CSVVQGIGYTF.